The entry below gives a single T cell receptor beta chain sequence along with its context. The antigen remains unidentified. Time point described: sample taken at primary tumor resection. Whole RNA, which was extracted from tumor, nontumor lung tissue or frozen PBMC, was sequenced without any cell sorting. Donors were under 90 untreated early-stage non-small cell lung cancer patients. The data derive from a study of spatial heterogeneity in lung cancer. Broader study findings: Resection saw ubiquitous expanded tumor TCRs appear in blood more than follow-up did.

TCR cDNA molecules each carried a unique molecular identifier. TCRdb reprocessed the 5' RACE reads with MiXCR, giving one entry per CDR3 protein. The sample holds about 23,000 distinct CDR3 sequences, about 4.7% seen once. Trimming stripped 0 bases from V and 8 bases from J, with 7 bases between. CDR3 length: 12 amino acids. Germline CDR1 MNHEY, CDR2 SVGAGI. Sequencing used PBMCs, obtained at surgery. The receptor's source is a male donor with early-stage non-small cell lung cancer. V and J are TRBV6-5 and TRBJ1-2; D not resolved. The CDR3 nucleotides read TGTGCCAGCAGTTACTCAGGGAAAGGCTACACCTTC. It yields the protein CASSYSGKGYTF.